This TCR beta chain was found in a study of T cells after yellow fever vaccination. About the research overall: For low cell numbers, libraries were made with SMART-Seq v4 Ultra Low Input. Study observations and caveats: The secondary response was weaker but peaked faster, day 5 versus 15. After the booster, about 95% of CD4 and about nine tenths of CD8 primary-response clones were re-detected.

5'RACE template switching produced TCR cDNA carrying a universal primer site and UMIs. TCRdb analysed the 5' RACE reads with MiXCR anew, one entry per CDR3 protein. The table shows approximately 120,000 distinct CDR3 sequences, with roughly 6.7% occurring only once. CDR3 length: 16 amino acids. CDR1 and CDR2 from the germline V gene are SGHDT and YYEEEE. Trimming removed 0 bases from V and 1 base from J, with 13 bases in between. This clonotype was observed at least ten times. Its target is not known. The receptor was derived from a man younger than 35 who received the YFV17D yellow fever vaccine. Material: CD4+ T cells sorted from PBMCs, obtained 10 days after the first yellow fever vaccination. This chain links TRBV5-6 with TRBJ1-1, with D unclear. CDR3 sequence: CASSLGIQAGNTEAFF. Here the CDR3 DNA reads TGTGCCAGCAGCTTGGGCATCCAGGCAGGGAACACTGAAGCTTTCTTT.